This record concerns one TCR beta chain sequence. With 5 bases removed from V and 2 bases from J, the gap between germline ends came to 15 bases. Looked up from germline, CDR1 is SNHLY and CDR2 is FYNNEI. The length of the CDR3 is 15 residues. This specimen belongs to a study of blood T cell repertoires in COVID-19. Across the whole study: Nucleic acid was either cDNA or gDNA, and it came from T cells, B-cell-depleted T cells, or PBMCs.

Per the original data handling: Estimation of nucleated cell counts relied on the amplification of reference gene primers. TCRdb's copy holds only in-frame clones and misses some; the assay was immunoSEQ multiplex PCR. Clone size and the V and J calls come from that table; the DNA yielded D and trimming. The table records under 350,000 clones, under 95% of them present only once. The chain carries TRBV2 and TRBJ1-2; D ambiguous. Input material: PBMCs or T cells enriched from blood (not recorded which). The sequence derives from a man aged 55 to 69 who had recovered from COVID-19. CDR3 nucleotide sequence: TGTGCCAGCAGTCCCCCCTCGAGGGCAAACTATGGCTACACCTTC. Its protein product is CASSPPSRANYGYTF.